This T cell receptor (beta chain) was sequenced during a study of PD-1 blockade in classical Hodgkin lymphoma. The CDR3 has 16 amino acids. Per germline, CDR1 SGDLS and CDR2 YYNGEE. Trimming pared 0 bases from V and 0 bases from J, leaving 11 bases between. TCRdb's table, derived via immunoSEQ multiplex PCR, lists solely in-frame clones and lacks some. Here the sample spans just under 40,000 clones, 77% being singletons. Findings and limits, study-wide: Exclusion was the outcome for patients who began nivolumab under 1 year after ASCT. It was among complete responders that baseline diversity resembled that of newly diagnosed patients. No one has yet defined what causes the repertoire differences, which may be disease activity or prior therapy. Significant TCR diversity gains by C4D1 occurred in CD4+ but not CD8+ cells.

Specified time point: cycle 4 day 1 (C4D1), after around six weeks of nivolumab. Brentuximab vedotin exposure varied, and every patient relapsed after autologous stem cell transplantation. As for this clone: The antigen is unknown.

The clonotype originates from a human donor with classical Hodgkin lymphoma. The source was peripheral blood mononuclear cells (PBMCs), collected before the fourth cycle of nivolumab. The chain carries TRBV9 and TRBJ2-3; D call uncertain. In nucleotides, the CDR3 is TGTGCCAGCAGCGTAGGAGGAAGGGATAGCACAGATACGCAGTATTTT. This codes for CASSVGGRDSTDTQYF.